This T cell receptor (beta chain) was captured in a study of blood T cell repertoires in COVID-19 (dated by TCRdb to 2020 to 2021). General notes on the study: Samples covering the acute and convalescent phases of COVID-19 were provided by collaborators in the United States, Italy and Spain. The material from the prospective study consisted of cDNA or gDNA derived from T cells, B-cell-depleted T cells, or PBMCs. Subjects who had been exposed to COVID-19, were actively infected with it, or had recovered from it provided the deeply sampled blood TCRbeta repertoires that made up the dataset. A freely available public database, intended as a resource for researchers studying the immune response to SARS-CoV-2, is where the repertoires were released. The samples were drawn from the first 160 participants of the ongoing ImmuneRACE study and from some 1,300 subjects provided by 6 global collaborators. A de-identified subject ID, COVID-19 status, age in years and sex were almost always included in the sample metadata. Where available, HLA class I and class II types were taken from metadata supplied by the sample provider and were not determined by assay-based typing. Overall results and qualifications from the work: Clinical and demographic metadata were provided uncurated, with the amount varying by source and participant.

This clone was counted only a few times. This receptor's antigen is unknown. Within one base of it there is no much larger clone, and no base qualities were kept. The collaborating institutions used their own protocols to collect whole blood in K2EDTA tubes. Collaborator samples were shipped for TCRbeta analysis as frozen whole blood, isolated PBMCs, or DNA extracted from either sample type. Reading from cysteine to phenylalanine, the CDR3 counts 16 amino acids. Solely the CDR3 DNA is kept, with 48 bases framed from the first base. After removal of 3 bases from V and 1 base from J, the junction retains 7 bases not matched to a gene. From the germline V gene (reference sequence), CDR1 is MNHEY and CDR2 is SMNVEV. TCRbeta CDR3 regions were amplified from genomic DNA using the immunoSEQ Assay, a bias-controlled multiplex PCR. In the authors' own workflow: The number of nucleated cells in each sample was estimated by amplification of reference gene primers within the assay. Sequence reads were collapsed and filtered to measure the absolute abundance of every unique TCRbeta CDR3 rearrangement. Productive Simpson clonality was computed per sample as the square root of Simpson's diversity index over productive rearrangements. TCRdb provides this immuneACCESS table in a form limited to in-frame rearrangements. Some clones are lacking; in checked studies, under half of them reflect an unresolved V gene, and why the rest are absent is not known. The D gene and trimming were derived from the DNA, and the V and J assignments and clone size from that table. This sample has about 120,000 clones in its table, and less than 90% of those were observed once. Over 20% of the sample is in the top ten clones.

The sequenced sample was peripheral blood. The sequence came from an elderly woman with acute or convalescent COVID-19. The rearranged segments are TRBV27 and TRBJ1-1, with 8 junctional bases fitting TRBD1. The nucleotide sequence is given as TGTGCCAGCAGTTTCGACTGGACAGGGACGAACACTGAAGCTTTCTTT. Translated, this is CASSFDWTGTNTEAFF.